This T cell receptor (beta chain) was identified during a study of identical twins. Of note for this clonotype: No antigen is known for it.

TCRdb reanalysed the 5' RACE reads using MiXCR and keeps one entry per CDR3 protein. Among 700,000 or so distinct CDR3 sequences listed, 8.6% were seen once. Regarding the study as a whole: Whereas memory repertoires showed no such difference, abundant cord blood beta clonotypes carried fewer insertions. Out-of-frame beta sequences exhibited a weaker degree of excess twin sharing.

The germline V gene has CDR1 MGHRA and CDR2 YSYEKL. The CDR3 covers 16 residues. V lost 4 bases and J lost 0, with 16 bases in between. These data also formed part of another study, on yellow fever vaccine responses in identical twins.

The source of this sequence is a young woman in good health. This chain joins TRBV4-1 and TRBJ2-7; tentatively, D is TRBD1 (5 bases). The sample consisted of PBMCs. This CDR3 is CASSPTETSFSYEQYF. CDR3 DNA sequence: TGCGCCAGCAGCCCGACAGAGACAAGTTTCTCCTACGAGCAGTACTTC.